These 10 T cell receptor beta chains share one sample of origin, sequenced in a study of T cell repertoires in cytomegalovirus infection. From the reads, TCRdb called clonotypes with MiXCR, one entry per CDR3 protein. Of some 600,000 distinct CDR3 sequences in the sample, roughly a quarter were seen once. Sequenced sample: CD8+ T cells from PBMCs. The source is a human donor in good health (CMV status not recorded). Some clones in this sample may be carry-over from other donors' samples.

At least ten counts were recorded for this clonotype. The CDR3 protein is CASSFYRNEKLFF. As DNA, the CDR3 is TGTGCCAGCAGCTTTTACCGTAATGAAAAACTGTTTTTT. The chain employs TRBV7-9 and TRBJ1-4; no reliable D call. The CDR3 covers 13 residues. Germline CDR1 SEHNR, CDR2 FQNEAQ (reference sequence). V lost 3 bases, J lost 4 bases, and 6 bases lay in between.

This clonotype was observed many times. At one end the junction does not follow the germline gene, possibly because of a read error. The chain employs TRBV7-9 and TRBJ2-7; D is ambiguous. Germline V gene sequence: CDR1 SEHNR, CDR2 FQNEAQ (reference sequence). The CDR3 runs to 14 residues. CDR3 in DNA: TGTGCCAGCAGTTTAGAAGGGCTCTCCTACGAGCAGTACTTC. Amino acid sequence: CASSLEGLSYEQYF.

The chain employs TRBV6-2 or TRBV6-3 and TRBJ2-7; D uncertain. The ends were cut back, 2 bases at V and 2 bases at J, with 10 bases in the middle. The CDR3 length is 14 residues. Germline lookup yields CDR1 MNHEY and CDR2 SVGEGT. CDR3 region: CASSYRVRAYEQYV. The CDR3 DNA sequence: TGTGCCAGCAGTTACAGGGTGCGTGCCTACGAGCAGTACGTC.

The chain uses TRBV29-1 and TRBJ1-1; possibly TRBD1 for D (6 bases). The ends were cut back, 4 bases at V and 1 base at J, with 13 bases in the middle. This CDR3 has 14 amino acids. Germline CDR1 and CDR2: SQVTM and ANQGSEA. In DNA, the CDR3 is TGCAGCGTTGTCGGGGGGCAGGAGAACACTGAAGCTTTCTTT. Translating it yields CSVVGGQENTEAFF.

This clonotype has only a few counts. This sequence joins TRBV9 and TRBJ1-1; D is perhaps TRBD1 (6 bases). The germline V gene has CDR1 SGDLS and CDR2 YYNGEE. The CDR3 contains 15 residues. V lost 4 bases and J 2 bases, leaving 15 bases between the germline ends. As DNA, the CDR3 is TGTGCCAGCAGCAACCCCAGGGGCTATAACACTGAAGCTTTCTTT. Amino acid sequence: CASSNPRGYNTEAFF.

This clonotype showed up many times. The rearrangement joins TRBV14 to TRBJ2-3, with D perhaps TRBD2 (5 bases). The V gene's germline CDR1 is SGHDN and CDR2 FVKESK. V lost 1 base, J lost 3 bases, and 11 bases lay in between. The CDR3 has 15 amino acids. The CDR3 DNA reads TGTGCCAGCAGCCAAGGGGAGAGGTCGACAGATACGCAGTATTTT. Amino acid sequence: CASSQGERSTDTQYF.

This clonotype was counted ten times or more. V and J are TRBV7-9 and TRBJ1-5, with 7 bases lining up with TRBD1. The J segment lost 0 bases and the V segment lost 5 bases, leaving 13 bases of the junction unmatched. The CDR3 runs 18 residues. The germline gives CDR1 SEHNR, CDR2 FQNEAQ (reference sequence). The CDR3 nucleotides are TGTGCCAGCAGCAGCCCTTCCGGGACAGCTGATAGCAATCAGCCCCAGCATTTT. Translating gives CASSSPSGTADSNQPQHF.

This clonotype was observed a few times. The V and J genes are TRBV19 and TRBJ1-5; D uncertain. The V gene lost 3 bases and the J gene lost 4 bases, with 4 bases spanning the gap. Per germline, CDR1 LNHDA and CDR2 SQIVND (reference sequence). The CDR3 is 12 residues long. Here the CDR3 reads CASSMENQPQHF. CDR3 bases: TGTGCCAGTAGTATGGAGAATCAGCCCCAGCATTTT. The full variable domain, completed using reference TRBV19 and TRBJ1-5, is DGGITQSPKYLFRKEGQNVTLSCEQNLNHDAMYWYRQDPGQGLRLIYYSQIVNDFQKGDIAEGYSVSREKKESFPLTVTSAQKNPTAFYLCASSMENQPQHFGDGTRLSIL.

CDR3 DNA: TGTGCCAGCAGTTTTCGGGGGCAGAACTATGGCTACACCTTC. Amino acid sequence: CASSFRGQNYGYTF. This chain joins TRBV28 and TRBJ1-2, with D possibly being TRBD1 (6 bases). CDR1 is MDHEN, CDR2 SYDVKM, per germline. Trimming left V 3 bases short and J 2 bases short, with 10 bases between. The CDR3 sequence is 14 residues long.

This clonotype appeared a few times. The V and J genes are TRBV7-6 and TRBJ2-7; D unresolved. V was clipped by 7 bases and J by 0 bases, with 13 bases between them. The V gene's germline CDR1 is SGHVS and CDR2 FNYEAQ. This CDR3 spans 14 amino acids. CDR3 sequence reads: CASTVGSASYEQYF. The CDR3 nucleotides are TGTGCCAGCACTGTCGGATCTGCCTCCTACGAGCAGTACTTC.